A single sample gave rise to the 9 T cell receptor beta chains below, sequenced in a study of response to subunit inactivated influenza vaccine. Each CDR3 protein gets one entry after TCRdb re-called the RT-PCR reads with MiXCR. The sample consists of 500,000 to 750,000 distinct CDR3 sequences, about 15% of them appearing once. The starting material was PBMCs from blood, obtained approximately 13 days after vaccination. The receptors originated from a man aged 50 to 59 who received an inactivated influenza vaccine.

This clonotype has a count of ten or more. DNA of the CDR3: TGCGCCAGCAGCTTGGGCGGACAGGGATTCTACGAGCAGTACTTC. This gives the protein CASSLGGQGFYEQYF. The rearrangement links TRBV5-1 to TRBJ2-7, with TRBD1 matching 8 bases. Germline V CDR1 and CDR2: SGHRS, YFSETQ. The CDR3 contains 15 residues. V lost 0 bases to trimming and J lost 3 bases; unmatched junction nucleotides: 5.

The V call is TRBV7-6, the J call TRBJ1-1; D gene ambiguous. V was cut by 1 base and J by 1 base, with 10 bases left in between. Germline V gives CDR1 SGHVS, CDR2 FNYEAQ. There are 15 residues in the CDR3. CDR3 coding DNA: TGTGCCAGCAGCTTAGATCCGGGCCGGAACACTGAAGCTTTCTTT. Residues: CASSLDPGRNTEAFF.

The gene calls are TRBV6-1 and TRBJ2-1; D gene uncertain. This CDR3 contains 16 residues. The ends were cut back, 9 bases at V and 0 bases at J, with 18 bases in the middle. Germline CDR1 is MNHNS and CDR2 is SASEGT. Here the CDR3 DNA reads TGTGCCAGGAGAATGGACGGCCGGAGCTCCTACAATGAGCAGTTCTTC. Amino acid sequence: CARRMDGRSSYNEQFF.

The chain carries TRBV18 and TRBJ2-3; 10 nucleotides line up with TRBD1. With 3 bases clipped from V and 5 bases from J, the junction kept 5 bases outside the gene matches. Germline-derived CDR1 and CDR2 are KGHSH and LQKENI. The CDR3 loop spans 15 amino acids. This CDR3 reads CASSPDRGRGDTQYF. As DNA, the CDR3 is TGTGCCAGCTCACCTGACAGGGGGCGAGGAGATACGCAGTATTTT.

This sequence joins TRBV15 and TRBJ1-1; no reliable D call. V was clipped by 0 bases and J by 0 bases, with 5 bases between them. Germline CDR1 is LNHNV and CDR2 is YYDKDF (reference sequence). This CDR3 contains 14 residues. DNA for the CDR3: TGTGCCACCAGCAGAGATGTACTGAACACTGAAGCTTTCTTT. Protein: CATSRDVLNTEAFF.

CDR3 DNA: TGCAGTGCTAGCCCCCGGAGCGCCACCTACGAGCAGTACTTC. Amino acids: CSASPRSATYEQYF. This sequence joins TRBV20-1 and TRBJ2-7; D gene ambiguous. Germline-derived CDR1 and CDR2 are DFQATT and SNEGSKA (reference sequence). The CDR3 is made up of 14 amino acids. V was trimmed by 3 bases and J by 2 bases, leaving 14 bases between them.

The chain carries TRBV6-1 and TRBJ2-1; tentatively, D is TRBD2 (5 bases). The CDR3 consists of 13 residues. Germline V lookup: CDR1 MNHNS, CDR2 SASEGT. V lost 7 bases to trimming and J lost 7 bases, with 14 bases between them. The CDR3 region has the DNA TGTGCCAGCACACGAGGGCAGAGGAATGAGCAGTTCTTC. Amino acids: CASTRGQRNEQFF.

The chain recombines TRBV12-3 or TRBV12-4 with TRBJ2-7, with D possibly TRBD2 on 7 matching bases. The V end lost 6 bases, the J end lost 2 bases, and 17 bases lay between the germline ends. The CDR3 runs 15 residues. The CDR3 is CASSLGGGGPYEQYF. The DNA of the CDR3 is TGTGCCAGCAGCCTGGGGGGCGGGGGACCCTACGAGCAGTACTTC.

The table lists this clonotype with a count of one. The J gene is TRBJ2-5, the V gene TRBV5-1, with 8 bases aligning to TRBD1. There are 16 residues in the CDR3. The junction had 15 bases not matched to a gene; V was cut back by 6 bases and J by 5 bases. Germline loops: CDR1 SGHRS, CDR2 YFSETQ. This CDR3 reads CASIRGARGLKETQYF. For the CDR3, the DNA is TGCGCCAGCATCAGGGGGGCCAGGGGGCTTAAGGAGACCCAGTACTTC.